This T cell receptor beta chain was recorded in a study of T cells in Graves' hyperthyroidism and ophthalmopathy. V was shortened by 2 bases and J by 1 base, with 12 bases between the two germline ends. CDR1 is SGDLS, CDR2 YYNGEE, per germline. This CDR3 contains 15 residues. Clinicians diagnosed patients from clinical symptoms, serum thyroxine and TRAb, thyroid ultrasound and orbital computed tomography. TCR beta CDR3 regions were amplified from RNA. An initial round of RT-PCR targeting the TCR CDR3 relied on the HTBI primer set. TCRdb processed the multiplex PCR reads anew with MiXCR; each CDR3 protein has one entry. The sample carries about 420,000 distinct CDR3 sequences, roughly 14% recorded once.

The chain couples TRBV9 to TRBJ1-1; D is ambiguous. The sequence derives from a woman under 30 with Graves' hyperthyroidism. Sequenced material: blood. The CDR3 reads CASSVLTAGNTEAFF. DNA for the CDR3: TGTGCCAGCAGCGTCCTGACGGCGGGGAACACTGAAGCTTTCTTT. The full variable domain, completed using reference TRBV9 and TRBJ1-1, is DSGVTQTPKHLITATGQRVTLRCSPRSGDLSVYWYQQSLDQGLQFLIQYYNGEERAKGNILERFSAQQFPDLHSELNLSSLELGDSALYFCASSVLTAGNTEAFFGQGTRLTVV.